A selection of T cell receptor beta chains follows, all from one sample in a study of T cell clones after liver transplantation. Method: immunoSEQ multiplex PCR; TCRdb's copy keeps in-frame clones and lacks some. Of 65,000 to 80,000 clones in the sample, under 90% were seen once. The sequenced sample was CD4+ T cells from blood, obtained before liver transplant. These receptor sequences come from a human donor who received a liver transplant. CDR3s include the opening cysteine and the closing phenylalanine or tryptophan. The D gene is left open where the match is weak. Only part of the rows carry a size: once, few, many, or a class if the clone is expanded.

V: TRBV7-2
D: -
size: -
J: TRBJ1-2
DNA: TGTGCCAGCAGCTTAGGAGGGTCTTCCGGCTACACCTTC
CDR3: CASSLGGSSGYTF

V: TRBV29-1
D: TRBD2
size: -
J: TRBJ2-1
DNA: TGCAGCGTTTTAGGACTAGCGGGACTCCGGGATAATGAGCAGTTCTTC
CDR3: CSVLGLAGLRDNEQFF

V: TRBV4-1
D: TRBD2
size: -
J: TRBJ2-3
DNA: TGCGCCAGCAGCCAAGATGGGGCGGGAGGGCCGGCAGATACGCAGTATTTT
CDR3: CASSQDGAGGPADTQYF

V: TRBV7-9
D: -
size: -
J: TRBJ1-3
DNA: TGTGCCAGCAGGCAACAGGGCTCTGGAAACACCATATATTTT
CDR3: CASRQQGSGNTIYF

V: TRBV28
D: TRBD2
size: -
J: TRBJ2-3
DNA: TGTGCCAGCAGTTTGAGCGGGAGAGACACAGATACGCAGTATTTT
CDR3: CASSLSGRDTDTQYF

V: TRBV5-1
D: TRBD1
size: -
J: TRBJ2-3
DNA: TGCGCCAGCAGCTTAGACAGGGGTCTTGTCACAGATACGCAGTATTTT
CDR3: CASSLDRGLVTDTQYF

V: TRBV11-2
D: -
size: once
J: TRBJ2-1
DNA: TGTGCCAGCAGCTTCCAGTACAATGAGCAGTTCTTC
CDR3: CASSFQYNEQFF

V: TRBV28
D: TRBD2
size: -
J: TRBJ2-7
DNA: TGTGCCAGCAGTCCGGGACTAGCGGGTCCTACGTCGCAGCAGTACTTC
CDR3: CASSPGLAGPTSQQYF

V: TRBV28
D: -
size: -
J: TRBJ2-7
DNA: TGTGCCAGCAGTTCACCGGCTAGCGCAGCCTACGAGCAGTACTTC
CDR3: CASSSPASAAYEQYF

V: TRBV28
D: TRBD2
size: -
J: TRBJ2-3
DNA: TGTGCCAGCAGCCTCCCTAGGACTAGCGGGAGACCAGATACGCAGTATTTT
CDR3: CASSLPRTSGRPDTQYF

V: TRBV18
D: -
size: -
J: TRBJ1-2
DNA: TGTGCCAGCTCTGGGCAGGAGTTAAGCTACACCTTC
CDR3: CASSGQELSYTF

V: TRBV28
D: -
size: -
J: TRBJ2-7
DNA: TGTGCCAGCAGGCCGGGCGGACCCCCCTACGAGCAGTACTTC
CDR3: CASRPGGPPYEQYF

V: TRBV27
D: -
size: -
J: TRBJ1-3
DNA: TGTGCCAGCAGTTCTGGTGGAAACACCATATATTTT
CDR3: CASSSGGNTIYF

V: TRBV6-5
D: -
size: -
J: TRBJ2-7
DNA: TGTGCCAGCAGGGGGGAGGCCTACGAGCAGTACTTC
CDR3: CASRGEAYEQYF

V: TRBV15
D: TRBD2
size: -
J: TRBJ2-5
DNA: TGTGCCACCAGCAGAGATGAGCGGGAGGGCGCAGAGACCCAGTACTTC
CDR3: CATSRDEREGAETQYF